This is a list of T cell receptor beta chains from one sample in a study of OX40 agonist ivuxolimab in advanced cancers. The protocol was immunoSEQ multiplex PCR, while the TCRdb copy is restricted to in-frame clones and leaves out a portion. The repertoire has more than 70,000 clones, more than 70% of them found once; the top ten carry less than 12%. Sequenced material: CD4+ or CD8+ T cells sorted from blood, taken in a trial of the OX40 agonist ivuxolimab. The receptors were sampled from an adult with an advanced solid tumor such as melanoma, head and neck, liver or kidney cancer. Both conserved end residues are trimmed from each CDR3. A D gene is named only where the DNA matches it firmly. Size is stated for part of the rows, as once, few or many counts, or as a class when the clone is expanded.

d_call	v_call	clone_size	j_call	cdr3_aa
NA	TRBV6-5	NA	TRBJ2-7	AVGVYEQY
TRBD1	TRBV28	NA	TRBJ1-2	ASSLWGQGYGYT
NA	TRBV5-1	NA	TRBJ1-3	ASSLGDTGNTIY
NA	TRBV19	few	TRBJ1-4	ASSNPVPTNEKLF
NA	TRBV29-1	NA	TRBJ1-2	SAGSQNFYGYT
NA	TRBV6-6	NA	TRBJ1-5	ASSYGGNQPQH
NA	TRBV10-2	NA	TRBJ2-1	ARPPRISLSYNEQF
NA	TRBV19	NA	TRBJ1-2	ASSTPGLLGYT
TRBD1	TRBV5-1	NA	TRBJ2-3	ASDRTGRDTQY
NA	TRBV20-1	NA	TRBJ2-3	SALRTDTQY
NA	TRBV4-1	few	TRBJ2-6	ASSQGGRGRTGANVLT
TRBD1	TRBV15	NA	TRBJ1-4	ATSGDRGWGEKLF
NA	TRBV6-1	once	TRBJ1-2	ASSEAGYGYT
NA	TRBV15	NA	TRBJ2-1	ATSRVLAPYNEQF
NA	TRBV9	NA	TRBJ2-3	ASSRGIVGTDTQY
NA	TRBV7-9	NA	TRBJ2-1	ASSLTSFNEQF
NA	TRBV7-6	NA	TRBJ2-3	ASSPQVSGIATDTQY
NA	TRBV28	NA	TRBJ2-7	ASFPGGRSYEQY
NA	TRBV29-1	NA	TRBJ1-4	SVVGGSYEKLF
NA	TRBV5-1	NA	TRBJ1-2	ASSPSIFDVDYGYT
NA	TRBV5-6	NA	TRBJ1-4	ASSFIRNEKLF
NA	TRBV2	few	TRBJ1-2	ASNPQVSGYT
NA	TRBV11-2	NA	TRBJ2-7	ASSFGPYEQY
NA	TRBV5-1	NA	TRBJ2-7	ASSLGRASGEQY
TRBD2	TRBV27	NA	TRBJ2-7	ASSPWTSELSEQY
NA	TRBV6-5	NA	TRBJ2-5	ASSYSMGTQY
NA	TRBV7-2	NA	TRBJ1-2	ASSLVNYGYT
TRBD1	TRBV7-3	NA	TRBJ2-3	ASSFDREDTQY
NA	TRBV4-1	NA	TRBJ1-3	ASSQRTWSSGNTIY
NA	TRBV7-9	NA	TRBJ2-7	ASSPSHGTPTYEQY
TRBD2	TRBV5-1	NA	TRBJ2-5	ASSLGTSGGAETQY
NA	TRBV6-5	NA	TRBJ1-5	ASSLEYSGQPQH
NA	TRBV29-1	once	TRBJ2-3	SVGPPGLDTQY
NA	TRBV21-1	NA	TRBJ1-1	ASSKRQGDTEAF
TRBD1	TRBV18	NA	TRBJ1-5	ASSPGTGNQPQH
TRBD2	TRBV10-3	few	TRBJ2-1	AISVGGGAVEQF
NA	TRBV7-6	NA	TRBJ1-1	ASSLSENTEAF
NA	TRBV7-9	NA	TRBJ1-2	ASSLAANYGYT
TRBD1	TRBV10-1	NA	TRBJ1-1	APWGQANTEAF
NA	TRBV9	NA	TRBJ1-1	ASSVEPSIWTEAF
TRBD2	TRBV4-1	NA	TRBJ2-1	ASHRGLAGGPSEQF
TRBD1	TRBV7-9	once	TRBJ1-2	ASSAQQGIYGYT
TRBD2	TRBV28	NA	TRBJ2-1	ASSPTSGSHNEQF
NA	TRBV21-1	NA	TRBJ1-4	ASSKAERGVTTNEKLF
NA	TRBV27	few	TRBJ2-7	ASKTSRGAAPSYEQY
TRBD2	TRBV2	once	TRBJ2-1	ASSERLAAYNEQF
NA	TRBV5-1	NA	TRBJ1-1	ASSVQGLDTEAF
NA	TRBV7-6	NA	TRBJ2-3	ASSPQGLSTDTQY
NA	TRBV5-1	NA	TRBJ2-5	ASSLGWAEETQY
NA	TRBV19	NA	TRBJ2-1	ASSIVWGDEQF
NA	TRBV5-6	NA	TRBJ2-7	ASSRQPGTIISYEQY
TRBD1	TRBV7-9	NA	TRBJ1-4	ASSPGTGAREKLF
NA	TRBV5-1	NA	TRBJ2-5	ASSFGLGNTQETQY
NA	TRBV29-1	NA	TRBJ2-7	SVEDGGRNYEQY